Presented here are 21 T cell receptor beta chains from one specimen sequenced in a study of CXCR3-negative and CXCR3-positive naive CD8 T cells. For these TCRs, the target antigens are not known. The study's findings and limits: More hydrophobic TRB CDR3s occurred in CXCR3-positive than in CXCR3-negative naive cells.

The authors made the TRB cDNA libraries by 5' RACE using UMI labels. One entry per CDR3 protein, without DNA, is what TCRdb gives after re-calling the 5' RACE reads. The listing contains about 89,000 distinct CDR3 sequences. Sequenced material: naive CXCR3+ CD8+ T cells from blood. Subset noted: CD45RO-CCR7+CD27+CD95- naive CD8+ T cells expressing CXCR3 (TNR3+). These receptors were obtained from a human donor in good health. Some clones in this sample may be carry-over from other donors' samples.

The J gene is TRBJ2-2, the V gene TRBV5-8. CDR1 and CDR2 (germline): SGHTS, YDEGEE. This CDR3 has 13 amino acids. The CDR3 is CASSSVGTGELFF.

This rearrangement joins TRBV5-1 to TRBJ2-5; TCRdb selects TRBD1, and the lack of DNA leaves this call unchecked. This CDR3 region has 15 residues. CDR1 and CDR2 (germline): SGHRS, YFSETQ. This CDR3 reads CASSLRGRTQETQYF.

The CDR3 protein is CASTQGGINEQFF. The chain carries TRBV5-6 and TRBJ2-1; TCRdb designates TRBD1, a call that cannot be tested without DNA. The germline gives CDR1 SGHDT, CDR2 YYEEEE. This CDR3 region has 13 residues.

The J gene is TRBJ2-3, the V gene TRBV7-2; TCRdb lists TRBD2, though no DNA is available to test this call. Germline V gives CDR1 SGHTA, CDR2 FQGNSA. The CDR3 is 14 residues long. The CDR3 loop is CASAAILGTDTQYF.

CDR3 region: CASSQGRSGRIAYEQYF. The gene calls are TRBV4-2 and TRBJ2-7; TCRdb calls TRBD2, which cannot be checked without DNA. In germline, CDR1 is LGHNA, CDR2 YNFKEQ. This CDR3 spans 17 amino acids.

The V gene is TRBV6-1, the J gene TRBJ1-1. Germline CDR1 is MNHNS and CDR2 is SASEGT. This CDR3 has 17 amino acids. The CDR3: CASSEPGDGSMNTEAFF.

The chain has TRBV15 and TRBJ2-1; lacking DNA, the TRBD2 call made by TCRdb goes unchecked. There are 19 residues in the CDR3. Germline CDR1 reads LNHNV; CDR2 reads YYDKDF (reference sequence). This chain's CDR3 is CATSRGSASGGSIWNEQFF.

J is TRBJ2-7 and V is TRBV6-2 or TRBV6-3; with no DNA, the TCRdb D assignment of TRBD1 cannot be verified. The germline gives CDR1 MNHEY, CDR2 SVGEGT. CDR3 size: 13 residues. The CDR3 is CASSAGGIDEQYF.

This chain uses TRBV12-3 or TRBV12-4 with TRBJ2-7; lacking DNA, the TRBD1 call made by TCRdb goes unchecked. CDR3 length: 14 residues. This CDR3 reads CASSLEQGLGEQYF.

The chain carries TRBV28 and TRBJ2-7; the D call of TRBD2 rests on TCRdb alone, since no DNA is present to check it. This CDR3 has 16 amino acids. Germline-derived CDR1 and CDR2 are MDHEN and SYDVKM. The CDR3: CASSLTTSGGSYEQYF.

J is TRBJ2-7 and V is TRBV29-1; TCRdb calls TRBD1, which cannot be checked without DNA. Germline V gives CDR1 SQVTM, CDR2 ANQGSEA. The CDR3 sequence is 11 residues long. CDR3 sequence reads: CSVEVGGEQYF.

The chain employs TRBV12-3 or TRBV12-4 and TRBJ1-3. This CDR3 comprises 14 residues. Here the CDR3 reads CASSLDGSRNTIYF.

The chain carries TRBV3-1 and TRBJ2-5; TCRdb returns TRBD2, unconfirmable since there is no DNA. This CDR3 has 14 amino acids. CDR1 and CDR2 from the germline V gene are LGHDT and YNNKEL (reference sequence). The CDR3 region is CASSVPREGETQYF.

This chain joins TRBV4-2 and TRBJ2-1; TCRdb outputs TRBD2, but without DNA this stays unchecked. Germline V gene data show CDR1 as LGHNA and CDR2 as YNFKEQ. The CDR3 covers 15 residues. The CDR3 reads CASSPLARIGNEQFF.

The chain employs TRBV5-1 and TRBJ2-7; the D call from TCRdb, TRBD1, cannot be confirmed without DNA. The CDR3 sequence is 16 residues long. Looked up from germline, CDR1 is SGHRS and CDR2 is YFSETQ. CDR3 in amino acids: CASSFYLTGPSYEQYF.

J is TRBJ2-7 and V is TRBV20-1; the TCRdb D gene call, TRBD2, has no DNA to confirm it. The CDR3 is made up of 15 amino acids. The germline V gene has CDR1 DFQATT and CDR2 SNEGSKA (reference sequence). CDR3 in amino acids: CSARDPGLEYYEQYF.

The chain links TRBV28 to TRBJ2-3; TCRdb names TRBD2, which stays unverified in the absence of DNA. CDR1 and CDR2 from the germline V gene are MDHEN and SYDVKM. The CDR3 spans 18 residues. The CDR3 loop is CASSLGPTSGSWTDTQYF.

J is TRBJ2-2 and V is TRBV29-1; there is no DNA to check the TCRdb D call of TRBD2. This CDR3 is built from 14 residues. Per the germline V gene, CDR1 is SQVTM and CDR2 is ANQGSEA. The CDR3 region is CSVRLAENTGELFF.

V and J are TRBV29-1 and TRBJ2-7. Germline CDR1 and CDR2: SQVTM and ANQGSEA. The CDR3 runs 11 residues. CDR3 region: CSADLDYEQYF.

The chain links TRBV28 to TRBJ1-4; TCRdb outputs TRBD1, but without DNA this stays unchecked. The CDR3 has 15 residues. Germline V lookup: CDR1 MDHEN, CDR2 SYDVKM. CDR3: CASSSPDRGNEKLFF.

CDR3 amino acids: CSVEDGDSLSIYEQYF. This chain joins TRBV29-1 and TRBJ2-7; TCRdb's assignment of TRBD1 cannot be checked, as there is no DNA. CDR3 length equals 16 residues. Germline loops: CDR1 SQVTM, CDR2 ANQGSEA.